A selection of T cell receptor beta chains follows, all from one sample in a study of shared clonotypes between healthy human individuals. Using immunoSEQ multiplex PCR, the repertoire was profiled, and TCRdb retains in-frame clones only, with some absent. In the table there are around 2,000,000 clones, approximately 94% of which are singletons. The source material was naive CD8+ T cells sorted from blood. The receptor set was obtained from a man younger than 30 in good health. CDR3s leave out the opening cysteine and the closing phenylalanine or tryptophan.

j_call	v_call	cdr3_aa
TRBJ2-7	TRBV7-2	ASSPQRGASYEQY
TRBJ1-1	TRBV9	ASSVMSVIGEMNTEAF
TRBJ2-1	TRBV6-5	ASSYLRGAEQF
TRBJ2-7	TRBV6-1	ASSERGEEGIVEQY
TRBJ2-7	TRBV28	ASSLGQGGIEQY
TRBJ2-1	TRBV9	ASSPGVGGNEQF
TRBJ2-3	TRBV4-1	ASSQENLGAGWKDTQY
TRBJ2-2	TRBV18	ASSPSEGEGTGELF
TRBJ2-1	TRBV27	ASSLRSNEQF
TRBJ2-1	TRBV7-6	ASSLENGGYMDEQF
TRBJ1-3	TRBV7-9	ASRTGFGNTIY
TRBJ2-2	TRBV5-1	ASSLLSENTGELF
TRBJ2-7	TRBV9	ASSPGLAGWGDYEQY
TRBJ2-7	TRBV7-9	ASSTGDITSYEQY
TRBJ1-5	TRBV19	ASSMADRGWQPQH
TRBJ2-1	TRBV6-6	ASSYLRQGTYNEQF
TRBJ2-7	TRBV5-1	ASSSVTYEQY
TRBJ2-5	TRBV6-5	ASSPIWGGQETQY
TRBJ1-2	TRBV5-8	ASSLANHWTEPGYT
TRBJ2-3	TRBV7-8	ASRPGKSTDTQY
TRBJ2-7	TRBV5-1	ASSYVGTTYEQY
TRBJ2-5	TRBV28	ASSFQGSGLRETQY
TRBJ1-1	TRBV7-9	ASSTTVMNTEAF
TRBJ1-3	TRBV7-2	ASSGGQGPGNTIY
TRBJ2-1	TRBV16	ASSQSSGGPPYNEQF
TRBJ1-1	TRBV5-1	ASSLTGNTEAF
TRBJ1-1	TRBV20-1	SAKDSEAF
TRBJ2-5	TRBV7-7	ASSLGVGSFQETQY
TRBJ2-1	TRBV4-1	ASSIKLYGEQF
TRBJ2-7	TRBV7-9	ASSFNPSIQSSYEQY
TRBJ2-1	TRBV9	ASSLGLSYNEQF
TRBJ2-5	TRBV7-9	ASDAGGRETQY
TRBJ2-5	TRBV11-2	ASSQGQGTGETQY
TRBJ1-1	TRBV27	ASSSPTKNNTEAF
TRBJ2-7	TRBV27	ASSFGPHYEQY
TRBJ2-7	TRBV5-6	ASSHQSYEQY
TRBJ1-6	TRBV4-3	ASSPYRLSSYNSPLH
TRBJ2-7	TRBV5-6	ASSLAGGLHYEQY
TRBJ2-2	TRBV10-1	ASSVQYTGELF
TRBJ1-5	TRBV12-5	ASGSDQPQH
TRBJ2-7	TRBV7-9	ASSLSGTFYEQY
TRBJ1-4	TRBV4-3	ASSPDRWDEKLF
TRBJ1-6	TRBV27	ASSYWKEGSTGLISYNSPLH
TRBJ1-2	TRBV13	ASSPDRDPYGYT
TRBJ2-3	TRBV28	ASSFPSPSTDTQY
TRBJ2-7	TRBV11-2	ASSIATDYEQY
TRBJ1-5	TRBV6-4	ASSTREGQPQH
TRBJ2-1	TRBV29-1	SVPGLAEYEQF
TRBJ2-4	TRBV7-9	ASSLDTAKNIQY
TRBJ1-1	TRBV29-1	SVVVTEAF